This passage covers 12 T cell receptor beta chains from one sample sequenced in a study of CD8 T cells in ankylosing spondylitis. Via MiXCR, TCRdb re-called the 5' RACE reads, giving one row per CDR3 protein. The sample includes some 90,000 distinct CDR3 sequences, around 27% seen only once; the top ten take roughly three fifths. Sequenced input: blood, either unsorted or a sorted T cell fraction (not recorded which). These receptors were taken from a male donor with ankylosing spondylitis or in good health (not recorded which).

This clonotype was recorded a few times. The chain joins TRBV7-9 to TRBJ1-1; perhaps TRBD1 as D (5 bases). Germline lookup yields CDR1 SEHNR and CDR2 FQNEAQ (reference sequence). The CDR3 length is 11 residues. V lost 7 bases, J lost 11 bases, and 14 bases lay in between. CDR3 sequence reads: CASTSGGEAFF. The CDR3 DNA sequence: TGTGCCAGCACCTCGGGGGGGGAGGCTTTCTTT. Filled out from reference TRBV7-9 and TRBJ1-1, the complete variable domain reads DTGVSQNPRHKITKRGQNVTFRCDPISEHNRLYWYRQTLGQGPEFLTYFQNEAQLEKSRLLSDRFSAERPKGSFSTLEIQRTEQGDSAMYLCASTSGGEAFFGQGTRLTVV.

The sample holds a few counts of this clonotype. The CDR3 nucleotides read TGCAGTGCTGCGTGGGGCAGGACGCTCGGGCAAGAGACCCAGTACTTC. Translation: CSAAWGRTLGQETQYF. The chain is built from TRBV20-1 and TRBJ2-5; D is perhaps TRBD1 (5 bases). Germline V CDR1 and CDR2: DFQATT, SNEGSKA (reference sequence). The length of the CDR3 is 16 residues. The V gene lost 5 bases and the J gene lost 2 bases, with 21 bases spanning the gap.

This clonotype has a handful of counts. CDR3 nucleotide sequence: TGTGCCAGCAACTCCATGGGGTACAATCAGCCCCAGCATTTT. Its protein is CASNSMGYNQPQHF. The V call is TRBV12-3 or TRBV12-4, the J call TRBJ1-5; D is undetermined. The CDR3 spans 14 residues. V gave up 7 bases and J gave up 3 bases, with 13 bases separating them.

In its sample, this clonotype was seen many times. The V call is TRBV6-1, the J call TRBJ2-5; perhaps D is TRBD1 or TRBD2 (5 bases each). Trimming cost V 1 base and J 4 bases, with 13 bases left between them. The germline gives CDR1 MNHNS, CDR2 SASEGT. This CDR3 spans 15 amino acids. CDR3 residues: CASSEVPSQGETQYF. Written as DNA, the CDR3 is TGTGCCAGCAGTGAAGTCCCTAGCCAGGGAGAGACCCAGTACTTC.

At least ten counts were recorded for this clonotype. This chain links TRBV29-1 with TRBJ2-2; unclear D gene. Germline V gene sequence: CDR1 SQVTM, CDR2 ANQGSEA. V was cut by 0 bases and J by 6 bases, with 8 bases left in between. This CDR3 region has 13 residues. In DNA, the CDR3 is TGCAGCGTTGAAGATCCCGGATCCGGGGAGCTGTTTTTT. It specifies CSVEDPGSGELFF.

This clonotype was recorded many times. This chain connects TRBV12-3 or TRBV12-4 to TRBJ1-1; D unresolved. The CDR3 covers 13 residues. V shed 2 bases and J shed 7 bases, with 11 bases lying between them. CDR3 sequence (DNA): TGTGCCAGCAGTTTAAGGCAGACACTTGAAGCTTTCTTT. Translated: CASSLRQTLEAFF.

J is TRBJ1-4 and V is TRBV19; TRBD1 is a possible D gene (6 bases). V was cut by 8 bases and J by 1 base, with 8 bases left in between. CDR3 length: 13 residues. Germline CDR1 is LNHDA and CDR2 is SQIVND (reference sequence). This CDR3 is CASRGGTNEKLFF. The CDR3 nucleotides are TGTGCCAGTCGAGGGGGAACTAATGAAAAACTGTTTTTT.

The chain employs TRBV10-3 and TRBJ1-4; maybe TRBD1 (5 bases). The V end lost 0 bases, the J end lost 7 bases, and 6 bases lay between the germline ends. The CDR3 length is 13 residues. CDR1 is ENHRY, CDR2 SYGVKD, per germline. CDR3: CAISESRGEKLFF. Written as DNA, the CDR3 is TGTGCCATCAGTGAGTCGAGGGGTGAAAAACTGTTTTTT.

The gene calls are TRBV5-1 and TRBJ2-7; D may be TRBD2 (5 bases). The CDR3 is 13 amino acids. Trimming stripped 8 bases from V and 2 bases from J, with 14 bases between. Germline CDR1 SGHRS, CDR2 YFSETQ. In DNA, the CDR3 is TGCGCCAGTCGCCGGGAAAACGCCTACGAGCAGTACTTC. It yields the protein CASRRENAYEQYF.

This clonotype was detected only a few times. The V call is TRBV29-1, the J call TRBJ2-1; 7 positions agree with TRBD2. V trimming: 6 bases; J trimming: 2 bases; junction bases outside the gene matches: 7. The CDR3 runs 14 residues. Germline-derived CDR1 and CDR2 are SQVTM and ANQGSEA. The CDR3 region has the DNA TGCAGCGTCCCACGGGAGGCAACCTACAATGAGCAGTTCTTC. It translates to CSVPREATYNEQFF.

The genes are TRBV4-1 and TRBJ1-2, with a tentative D call TRBD1 (5 bases). The V gene lost 1 base and the J gene lost 1 base, with 22 bases spanning the gap. This CDR3 region has 19 residues. CDR1 and CDR2 (germline): MGHRA, YSYEKL. The CDR3 reads CASSQGLGDATNLNYGYTF. Written as DNA, the CDR3 is TGCGCCAGCAGCCAAGGTCTGGGGGACGCGACGAACCTTAACTATGGCTACACCTTC.

The CDR3 here is CASSQRLMYEQYV. The DNA of the CDR3 is TGTGCCAGCTCACAACGATTAATGTACGAGCAGTACGTC. The rearrangement uses TRBV18 and TRBJ2-7, with D hard to call. Germline lookup yields CDR1 KGHSH and CDR2 LQKENI. The CDR3 sequence is 13 residues long. Trimming stripped 4 bases from V and 4 bases from J, with 11 bases between.